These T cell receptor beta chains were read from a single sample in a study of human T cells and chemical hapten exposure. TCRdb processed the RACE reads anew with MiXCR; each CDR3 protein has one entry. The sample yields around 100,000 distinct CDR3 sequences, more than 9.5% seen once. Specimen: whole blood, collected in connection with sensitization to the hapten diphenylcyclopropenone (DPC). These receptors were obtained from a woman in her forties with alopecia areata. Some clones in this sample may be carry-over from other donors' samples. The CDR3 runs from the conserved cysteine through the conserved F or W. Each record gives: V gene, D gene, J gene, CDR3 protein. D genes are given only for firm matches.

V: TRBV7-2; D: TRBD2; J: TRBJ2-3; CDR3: CASSLGLSGRSTDTQYF
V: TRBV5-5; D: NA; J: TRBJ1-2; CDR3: CASSLEWPEVYGYTF
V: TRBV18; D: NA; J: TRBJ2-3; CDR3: CASSPPLSTDTQYF
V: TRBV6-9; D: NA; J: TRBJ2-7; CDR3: CATRRAGLFYEQYF
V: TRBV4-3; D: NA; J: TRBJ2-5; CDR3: CASSQDPAVGKETQYF
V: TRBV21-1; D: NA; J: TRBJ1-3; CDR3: CASSTFRGPGNTIYF
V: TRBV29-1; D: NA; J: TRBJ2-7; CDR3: CSVRQTNEQYF
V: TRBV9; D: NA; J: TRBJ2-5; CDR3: CASSQGTPGGETQYF
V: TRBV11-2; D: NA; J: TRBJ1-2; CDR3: CASSLAPQARGYTF
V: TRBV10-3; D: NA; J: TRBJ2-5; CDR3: CAISESGGLVGETQYF
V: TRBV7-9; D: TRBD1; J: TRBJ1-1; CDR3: CASVIQGVNTEAFF
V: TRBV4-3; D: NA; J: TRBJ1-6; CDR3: CASSQVPQTAASSYNSPLHF
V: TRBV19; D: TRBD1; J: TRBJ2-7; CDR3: CASSMDRGTYEQYF
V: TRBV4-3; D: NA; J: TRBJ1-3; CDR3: CASSQRPVDTIYF
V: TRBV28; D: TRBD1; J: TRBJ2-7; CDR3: CASRLDRAPYEQYF
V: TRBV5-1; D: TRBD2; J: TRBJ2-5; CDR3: CASSLGRTSGTRQETQYF
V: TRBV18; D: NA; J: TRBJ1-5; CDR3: CASSPGTSNQPQHF
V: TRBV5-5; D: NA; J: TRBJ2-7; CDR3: CASSLDSTGEYEQYF
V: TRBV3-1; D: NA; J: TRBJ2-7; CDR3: CASSPGQSSYEQYF
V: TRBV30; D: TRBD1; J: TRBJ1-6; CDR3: CAWSTGQGTSPLHF
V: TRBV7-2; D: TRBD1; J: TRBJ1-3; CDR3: CASSLGGAGGGGNTIYF
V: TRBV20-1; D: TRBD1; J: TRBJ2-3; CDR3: CSARDLQTGPDTQYF
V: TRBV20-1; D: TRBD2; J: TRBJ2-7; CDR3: CSARTSGRASYEQYF
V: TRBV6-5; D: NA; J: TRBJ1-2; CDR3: CASGPGAYYGYTF
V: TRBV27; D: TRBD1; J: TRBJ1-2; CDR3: CASSLSGTGHYGYTF
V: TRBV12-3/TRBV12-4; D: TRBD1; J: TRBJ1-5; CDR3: CASTLRTGINQPQHF
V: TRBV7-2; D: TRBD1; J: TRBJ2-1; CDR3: CASSLLPGQGNNEQFF
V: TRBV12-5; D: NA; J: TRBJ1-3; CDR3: CASGSVSGNTIYF
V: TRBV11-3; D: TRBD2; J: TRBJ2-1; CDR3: CASSPSPASGQEQFF
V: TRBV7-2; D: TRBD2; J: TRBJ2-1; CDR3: CASSLIRGHSGRDEQFF
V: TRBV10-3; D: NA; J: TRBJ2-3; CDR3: CAISRTVTDTQYF
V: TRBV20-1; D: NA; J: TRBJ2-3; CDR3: CSADLSAGTDTQYF
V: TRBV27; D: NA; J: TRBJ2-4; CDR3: CASSLSYRVENIQYF
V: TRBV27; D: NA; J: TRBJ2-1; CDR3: CASSFSGGAIHNEQFF
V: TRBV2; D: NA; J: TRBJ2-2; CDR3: CASSEADYTGELFF
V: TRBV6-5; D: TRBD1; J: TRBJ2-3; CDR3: CASSLTGGIDTQYF
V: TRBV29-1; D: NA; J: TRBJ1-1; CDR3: CSVQGRGRANTEAFF
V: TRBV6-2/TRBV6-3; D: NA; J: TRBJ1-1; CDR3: CASRYWGVTEAFF
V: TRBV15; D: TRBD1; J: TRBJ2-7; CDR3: CATSRGGTGSYEQYF
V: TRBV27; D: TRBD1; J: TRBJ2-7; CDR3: CASSTPRQGRYEQYF
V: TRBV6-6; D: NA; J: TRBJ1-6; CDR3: CASSPQPGSSLHF